This is a list of T cell receptor beta chains from one sample in a study of response to subunit inactivated influenza vaccine. TCRdb re-called the RT-PCR reads with MiXCR, one entry per CDR3 protein. This sample has approximately 160,000 distinct CDR3 sequences, with over 8.5% found just once. Here the sequenced sample was CD8+ T cells sorted from PBMCs, taken around 25 months after vaccination. These receptors were collected from a man between 45 and 75 years old who received an inactivated influenza vaccine. The CDR3 runs from the conserved cysteine through the conserved F or W. D genes are given only for firm matches. Some rows have no size entry. The others give once, few or many, or a class for an expanded clone.

abundance: .; j_gene: TRBJ2-7; v_gene: TRBV29-1; d_gene: .; CDR3aa: CSGGQSGSSYEQYF; CDR3nt: TGCAGCGGCGGACAGTCCGGGAGCTCCTACGAGCAGTACTTC
abundance: .; j_gene: TRBJ2-2; v_gene: TRBV29-1; d_gene: .; CDR3aa: CSAVNTGELFF; CDR3nt: TGCAGCGCTGTCAACACCGGGGAGCTGTTTTTT
abundance: few; j_gene: TRBJ2-1; v_gene: TRBV5-1; d_gene: .; CDR3aa: CASSLVENEQFF; CDR3nt: TGCGCCAGCAGCTTGGTGGAAAATGAGCAGTTCTTC
abundance: few; j_gene: TRBJ1-5; v_gene: TRBV2; d_gene: .; CDR3aa: CASSPDLSNQPQHF; CDR3nt: TGTGCCAGCAGCCCTGACCTTAGCAATCAGCCCCAGCATTTT
abundance: few; j_gene: TRBJ2-1; v_gene: TRBV7-9; d_gene: .; CDR3aa: CASSFRYARSYNEQFF; CDR3nt: TGTGCCAGCAGCTTCCGCTATGCCCGCTCCTACAATGAGCAGTTCTTC
abundance: few; j_gene: TRBJ2-5; v_gene: TRBV7-7; d_gene: .; CDR3aa: CASSLGRGETQYF; CDR3nt: TGTGCTAGCAGCTTAGGCAGGGGTGAGACCCAGTACTTC
abundance: many; j_gene: TRBJ1-1; v_gene: TRBV7-9; d_gene: .; CDR3aa: CASTPGGPDNTEAFF; CDR3nt: TGTGCCAGCACCCCAGGAGGGCCAGACAACACTGAAGCTTTCTTT
abundance: many; j_gene: TRBJ2-1; v_gene: TRBV7-9; d_gene: .; CDR3aa: CASSLGPSSNEQFF; CDR3nt: TGTGCCAGCAGCTTAGGTCCTTCCAGCAATGAGCAGTTCTTC
abundance: .; j_gene: TRBJ2-7; v_gene: TRBV27; d_gene: .; CDR3aa: CASSAGEPPYEQYF; CDR3nt: TGTGCCAGCAGTGCAGGGGAGCCGCCCTACGAGCAGTACTTC
abundance: many; j_gene: TRBJ2-1; v_gene: TRBV29-1; d_gene: .; CDR3aa: CSVEDHGSYNEQFF; CDR3nt: TGCAGCGTTGAAGATCACGGCAGCTACAATGAGCAGTTCTTC
abundance: medium-sized; j_gene: TRBJ2-7; v_gene: TRBV29-1; d_gene: TRBD1; CDR3aa: CSAGGGQGSEQYF; CDR3nt: TGCAGCGCCGGTGGGGGACAGGGCTCCGAGCAGTACTTC
abundance: .; j_gene: TRBJ2-7; v_gene: TRBV5-1; d_gene: .; CDR3aa: CASSFRAESYEQYF; CDR3nt: TGCGCCAGCAGCTTTCGGGCGGAATCCTACGAGCAGTACTTC
abundance: .; j_gene: TRBJ2-5; v_gene: TRBV11-3; d_gene: .; CDR3aa: CASSKGRGGQETQYF; CDR3nt: TGTGCCAGCAGCAAAGGGCGGGGTGGACAAGAGACCCAGTACTTC
abundance: few; j_gene: TRBJ2-7; v_gene: TRBV18; d_gene: .; CDR3aa: CASSAEDSYEQYF; CDR3nt: TGTGCCAGCTCAGCTGAGGACAGCTACGAGCAGTACTTC
abundance: many; j_gene: TRBJ2-1; v_gene: TRBV29-1; d_gene: TRBD2; CDR3aa: CSVEHSGNSYNEQFF; CDR3nt: TGCAGCGTTGAACATAGCGGGAACTCCTACAATGAGCAGTTCTTC
abundance: .; j_gene: TRBJ2-1; v_gene: TRBV15; d_gene: TRBD2; CDR3aa: CATSGLAGEQFF; CDR3nt: TGTGCCACCAGCGGACTAGCCGGTGAGCAGTTCTTC
abundance: few; j_gene: TRBJ2-1; v_gene: TRBV28; d_gene: TRBD2; CDR3aa: CASSLFGGGALNEQFF; CDR3nt: TGTGCCAGCAGTTTATTTGGCGGGGGGGCCCTAAATGAGCAGTTCTTC
abundance: .; j_gene: TRBJ2-1; v_gene: TRBV6-1; d_gene: .; CDR3aa: CASSPLAPIYNEQFF; CDR3nt: TGTGCCAGCAGCCCACTAGCACCAATTTACAATGAGCAGTTCTTC
abundance: few; j_gene: TRBJ2-7; v_gene: TRBV29-1; d_gene: .; CDR3aa: CSVDGMSEDPYEQYF; CDR3nt: TGCAGCGTTGATGGTATGAGCGAAGACCCCTACGAGCAGTACTTC
abundance: many; j_gene: TRBJ2-3; v_gene: TRBV2; d_gene: .; CDR3aa: CASSEIWGGTDTQYF; CDR3nt: TGTGCCAGCAGTGAGATATGGGGAGGAACAGATACGCAGTATTTT
abundance: many; j_gene: TRBJ2-7; v_gene: TRBV12-3/TRBV12-4; d_gene: .; CDR3aa: CASSLPGKGGEYF; CDR3nt: TGTGCCAGCAGTTTACCAGGGAAGGGGGGAGAGTACTTC
abundance: .; j_gene: TRBJ2-6; v_gene: TRBV4-3; d_gene: .; CDR3aa: CASSQATASGANVLTF; CDR3nt: TGCGCCAGCAGCCAAGCTACAGCCTCTGGGGCCAACGTCCTGACTTTC
abundance: many; j_gene: TRBJ2-3; v_gene: TRBV7-2; d_gene: .; CDR3aa: CASSFPSEPFWTDTQYF; CDR3nt: TGTGCCAGCAGCTTTCCTAGCGAGCCGTTCTGGACAGATACGCAGTATTTT
abundance: .; j_gene: TRBJ2-3; v_gene: TRBV28; d_gene: TRBD2; CDR3aa: CASSLWTSGGPSTDTQYF; CDR3nt: TGTGCCAGCAGTTTATGGACTAGCGGGGGGCCGAGCACAGATACGCAGTATTTT
abundance: many; j_gene: TRBJ2-3; v_gene: TRBV7-8; d_gene: .; CDR3aa: CASSFGQGFATDTQYF; CDR3nt: TGTGCCAGCAGCTTCGGCCAGGGGTTTGCCACAGATACGCAGTATTTT
abundance: many; j_gene: TRBJ1-2; v_gene: TRBV7-7; d_gene: .; CDR3aa: CASSPLDSDNYGYTF; CDR3nt: TGTGCCAGCAGCCCATTGGACAGCGACAACTATGGCTACACCTTC
abundance: .; j_gene: TRBJ2-1; v_gene: TRBV4-3; d_gene: TRBD2; CDR3aa: CASSQDGGGAMGEQFF; CDR3nt: TGCGCCAGCAGCCAAGATGGCGGGGGGGCCATGGGGGAGCAGTTCTTC
abundance: few; j_gene: TRBJ1-6; v_gene: TRBV4-3; d_gene: .; CDR3aa: CASSQDLNNNSPLHF; CDR3nt: TGCGCCAGCAGCCAAGATCTGAATAATAATTCACCCCTCCACTTT
abundance: few; j_gene: TRBJ2-7; v_gene: TRBV10-3; d_gene: TRBD1; CDR3aa: CAISDTGAGGWYEQYF; CDR3nt: TGTGCCATCAGTGACACTGGGGCAGGGGGCTGGTACGAGCAGTACTTC
abundance: .; j_gene: TRBJ2-7; v_gene: TRBV18; d_gene: TRBD2; CDR3aa: CASSSIGGSYEQYF; CDR3nt: TGTGCCAGCTCCTCAATCGGGGGGTCCTACGAGCAGTACTTC
abundance: few; j_gene: TRBJ2-7; v_gene: TRBV3-1; d_gene: .; CDR3aa: CASSLVGVTYEQYF; CDR3nt: TGTGCCAGCAGCCTCGTGGGCGTTACCTACGAGCAGTACTTC
abundance: few; j_gene: TRBJ2-1; v_gene: TRBV7-9; d_gene: .; CDR3aa: CASCPGRGEYNEQFF; CDR3nt: TGTGCCAGCTGCCCGGGCAGGGGCGAATACAATGAGCAGTTCTTC
abundance: few; j_gene: TRBJ1-4; v_gene: TRBV2; d_gene: .; CDR3aa: CASRDSYATNEKLFF; CDR3nt: TGTGCCAGCAGGGACAGTTATGCAACTAATGAAAAACTGTTTTTT
abundance: many; j_gene: TRBJ2-7; v_gene: TRBV5-5; d_gene: .; CDR3aa: CASSLNRDFYEQYF; CDR3nt: TGTGCCAGCAGCTTGAACCGGGACTTCTACGAGCAGTACTTC
abundance: .; j_gene: TRBJ2-7; v_gene: TRBV20-1; d_gene: TRBD2; CDR3aa: CSAHGRAGFYEQYF; CDR3nt: TGCAGTGCCCATGGTCGAGCGGGATTCTACGAGCAGTACTTC
abundance: .; j_gene: TRBJ2-1; v_gene: TRBV29-1; d_gene: TRBD1; CDR3aa: CSVMPLWDRDVPYNEQFF; CDR3nt: TGCAGCGTGATGCCATTGTGGGACAGGGACGTCCCCTACAATGAGCAGTTCTTC
abundance: .; j_gene: TRBJ2-6; v_gene: TRBV11-1; d_gene: .; CDR3aa: CASSFPQYGRYSGANVLTF; CDR3nt: TGTGCCAGCAGCTTCCCCCAATACGGACGGTACTCTGGGGCCAACGTCCTGACTTTC
abundance: .; j_gene: TRBJ2-5; v_gene: TRBV4-2; d_gene: TRBD1; CDR3aa: CASSTDLRDRVRDQETQYF; CDR3nt: TGTGCCAGCAGCACCGATCTTCGGGACAGGGTGCGAGACCAAGAGACCCAGTACTTC
abundance: .; j_gene: TRBJ2-2; v_gene: TRBV12-3/TRBV12-4; d_gene: .; CDR3aa: CACSWAGNTGELFF; CDR3nt: TGTGCATGCAGTTGGGCAGGGAACACCGGGGAGCTGTTTTTT
abundance: many; j_gene: TRBJ2-1; v_gene: TRBV4-2; d_gene: TRBD2; CDR3aa: CASSQEKGSGGHNEQFF; CDR3nt: TGTGCCAGCAGCCAAGAAAAGGGTAGCGGGGGTCACAATGAGCAGTTCTTC
abundance: many; j_gene: TRBJ2-7; v_gene: TRBV27; d_gene: .; CDR3aa: CASRTSGFGGPLDEQYF; CDR3nt: TGTGCCAGCAGAACATCAGGGTTCGGGGGTCCCCTGGACGAGCAGTACTTC
abundance: .; j_gene: TRBJ2-7; v_gene: TRBV7-6; d_gene: .; CDR3aa: CASSPNDGYEQYF; CDR3nt: TGTGCCAGCAGCCCGAACGACGGCTACGAGCAGTACTTC
abundance: many; j_gene: TRBJ2-7; v_gene: TRBV24-1; d_gene: TRBD2; CDR3aa: CATHPRLAGPYEQYF; CDR3nt: TGTGCCACCCATCCCAGGCTAGCGGGACCCTACGAGCAGTACTTC
abundance: .; j_gene: TRBJ2-7; v_gene: TRBV6-2/TRBV6-3; d_gene: TRBD1; CDR3aa: CASSYRPGQGITYEQYF; CDR3nt: TGTGCCAGCAGTTACCGCCCGGGACAGGGGATTACCTACGAGCAGTACTTC
abundance: few; j_gene: TRBJ2-1; v_gene: TRBV10-3; d_gene: TRBD2; CDR3aa: CAIRYGGTYNEQFF; CDR3nt: TGTGCCATCAGATACGGGGGGACCTACAATGAGCAGTTCTTC
abundance: few; j_gene: TRBJ2-7; v_gene: TRBV15; d_gene: .; CDR3aa: CATSSGNPREQYF; CDR3nt: TGTGCCACCAGCAGTGGGAATCCTAGGGAGCAGTACTTC
abundance: few; j_gene: TRBJ2-3; v_gene: TRBV29-1; d_gene: .; CDR3aa: CSARELSTDTQYF; CDR3nt: TGCAGCGCACGGGAGTTGAGCACAGATACGCAGTATTTT
abundance: few; j_gene: TRBJ2-1; v_gene: TRBV27; d_gene: .; CDR3aa: CASSFGGAQFF; CDR3nt: TGTGCCAGCAGTTTCGGGGGCGCGCAGTTCTTC
abundance: few; j_gene: TRBJ2-3; v_gene: TRBV7-9; d_gene: .; CDR3aa: CASSLSWSGKPDTQYF; CDR3nt: TGTGCCAGCAGCTTAAGCTGGTCAGGGAAGCCAGATACGCAGTATTTT
abundance: .; j_gene: TRBJ1-2; v_gene: TRBV6-5; d_gene: .; CDR3aa: CASSYFAAKDNYGYTF; CDR3nt: TGTGCCAGCAGTTACTTCGCAGCTAAGGATAACTATGGCTACACCTTC
abundance: .; j_gene: TRBJ2-3; v_gene: TRBV6-2/TRBV6-3; d_gene: .; CDR3aa: CASSYRRQDSDTQYF; CDR3nt: TGTGCCAGCAGTTACCGGAGACAGGACTCAGATACGCAGTATTTT
abundance: .; j_gene: TRBJ2-7; v_gene: TRBV29-1; d_gene: TRBD1; CDR3aa: CSAMTGTSYEQYF; CDR3nt: TGCAGCGCTATGACAGGGACATCCTACGAGCAGTACTTC
abundance: once; j_gene: TRBJ2-1; v_gene: TRBV28; d_gene: .; CDR3aa: CAALRGVEQFF; CDR3nt: TGTGCCGCTTTGAGGGGCGTTGAGCAGTTCTTC
abundance: .; j_gene: TRBJ1-6; v_gene: TRBV28; d_gene: .; CDR3aa: CVSSLEGQGGSPLHF; CDR3nt: TGTGTCAGCAGTTTAGAAGGGCAGGGTGGTTCACCCCTCCACTTT
abundance: .; j_gene: TRBJ2-7; v_gene: TRBV5-6; d_gene: .; CDR3aa: CASTFAGDPFSYEQYF; CDR3nt: TGTGCCAGCACCTTCGCAGGGGACCCCTTCTCCTACGAGCAGTACTTC
abundance: .; j_gene: TRBJ2-7; v_gene: TRBV5-6; d_gene: .; CDR3aa: CASSSGLLCEQYF; CDR3nt: TGTGCCAGCAGCTCCGGGCTCCTCTGCGAGCAGTACTTC
abundance: many; j_gene: TRBJ2-1; v_gene: TRBV6-5; d_gene: .; CDR3aa: CASSYGDWSYNEQFF; CDR3nt: TGTGCCAGCAGTTACGGGGACTGGTCCTACAATGAGCAGTTCTTC
abundance: .; j_gene: TRBJ2-1; v_gene: TRBV20-1; d_gene: .; CDR3aa: CSARYRRGNYNEQFF; CDR3nt: TGCAGTGCTAGATATCGGAGGGGCAATTACAATGAGCAGTTCTTC
abundance: many; j_gene: TRBJ2-5; v_gene: TRBV15; d_gene: .; CDR3aa: CATSRDRAAQETQYF; CDR3nt: TGTGCCACCAGCAGAGATCGGGCAGCCCAAGAGACCCAGTACTTC
abundance: few; j_gene: TRBJ1-4; v_gene: TRBV4-3; d_gene: .; CDR3aa: CASSLQSPNEKLFF; CDR3nt: TGCGCCAGCAGCCTCCAATCTCCTAATGAAAAACTGTTTTTT